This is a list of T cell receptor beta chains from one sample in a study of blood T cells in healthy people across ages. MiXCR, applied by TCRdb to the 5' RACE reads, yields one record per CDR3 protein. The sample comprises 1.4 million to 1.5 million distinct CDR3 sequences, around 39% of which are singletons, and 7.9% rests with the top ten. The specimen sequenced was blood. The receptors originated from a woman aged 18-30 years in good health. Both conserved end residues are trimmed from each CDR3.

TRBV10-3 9 AIGDSTEAF
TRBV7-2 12 ASSPGGSKNIQY
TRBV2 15 ASSELLAGGRYNEQF
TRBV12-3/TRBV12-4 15 ASSGGQGTAGANVLT
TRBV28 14 ASSLIGLAESYEQY
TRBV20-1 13 SARGLSGGTDTQY
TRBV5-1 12 ASSTEIAAYEQY
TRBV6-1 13 ASDQRHSSTDTQY
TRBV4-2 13 ASSQDERGGDIQY
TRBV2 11 ASSEPSVSAQY
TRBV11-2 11 ASGLGFGQPQH
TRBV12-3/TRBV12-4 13 ASTQGAVSNQPQH
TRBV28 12 ASSFFQGAETQF
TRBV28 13 ASSSPTGALGEQF
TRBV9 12 ASSVGAGGSEQF
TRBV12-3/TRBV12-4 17 ASSPFVGDSGLDSYERY
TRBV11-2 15 ASSFSGAGRGYNEQF
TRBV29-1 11 SVSKGTDYGYT
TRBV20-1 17 SSSDPTRRQSMVQETQF
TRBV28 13 ASRGTGEHTGELF
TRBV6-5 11 ASSYSETDGQY
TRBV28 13 ASSWGQRDDQPQH
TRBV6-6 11 ASTPPGGETQY
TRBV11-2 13 ASSSLTGGIETQY
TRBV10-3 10 ATGDTSYEQY
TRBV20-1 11 SAPKKTDYEQY
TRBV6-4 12 ASSASGGANEQF
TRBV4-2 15 ASSQGTRQGNNEKLF
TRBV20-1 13 SARGYTTVNTEAF
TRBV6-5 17 ASSYRPSGMNLGSYEQY
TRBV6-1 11 ASCRGLNTEAF
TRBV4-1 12 ASSPTDSPYEQY
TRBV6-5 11 ASSYVRGSEQF
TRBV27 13 ASSPYRVENTEAF
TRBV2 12 ASSRQGRDQPQH
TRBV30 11 AWSRDTNTEAF
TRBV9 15 ASSPRLATGSTDTQY
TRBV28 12 ASSRQGKNQPQH
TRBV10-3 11 AIGGLGRDTQY
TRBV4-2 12 ASSQEREYYEQY
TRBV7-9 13 ASSLGKGGNQPQH
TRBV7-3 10 ASSLLAGVQF
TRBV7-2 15 ASSPNPSGSSYNEQF
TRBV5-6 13 ASSPDRGLTDTQY
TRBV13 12 ASRRDRRNTEAF
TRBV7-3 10 AGSQGTGRQF
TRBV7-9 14 ASSPWDGRGSDTQY
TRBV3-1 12 AGSQSDRDYGYT
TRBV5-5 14 ASSSPAGVSADEQY